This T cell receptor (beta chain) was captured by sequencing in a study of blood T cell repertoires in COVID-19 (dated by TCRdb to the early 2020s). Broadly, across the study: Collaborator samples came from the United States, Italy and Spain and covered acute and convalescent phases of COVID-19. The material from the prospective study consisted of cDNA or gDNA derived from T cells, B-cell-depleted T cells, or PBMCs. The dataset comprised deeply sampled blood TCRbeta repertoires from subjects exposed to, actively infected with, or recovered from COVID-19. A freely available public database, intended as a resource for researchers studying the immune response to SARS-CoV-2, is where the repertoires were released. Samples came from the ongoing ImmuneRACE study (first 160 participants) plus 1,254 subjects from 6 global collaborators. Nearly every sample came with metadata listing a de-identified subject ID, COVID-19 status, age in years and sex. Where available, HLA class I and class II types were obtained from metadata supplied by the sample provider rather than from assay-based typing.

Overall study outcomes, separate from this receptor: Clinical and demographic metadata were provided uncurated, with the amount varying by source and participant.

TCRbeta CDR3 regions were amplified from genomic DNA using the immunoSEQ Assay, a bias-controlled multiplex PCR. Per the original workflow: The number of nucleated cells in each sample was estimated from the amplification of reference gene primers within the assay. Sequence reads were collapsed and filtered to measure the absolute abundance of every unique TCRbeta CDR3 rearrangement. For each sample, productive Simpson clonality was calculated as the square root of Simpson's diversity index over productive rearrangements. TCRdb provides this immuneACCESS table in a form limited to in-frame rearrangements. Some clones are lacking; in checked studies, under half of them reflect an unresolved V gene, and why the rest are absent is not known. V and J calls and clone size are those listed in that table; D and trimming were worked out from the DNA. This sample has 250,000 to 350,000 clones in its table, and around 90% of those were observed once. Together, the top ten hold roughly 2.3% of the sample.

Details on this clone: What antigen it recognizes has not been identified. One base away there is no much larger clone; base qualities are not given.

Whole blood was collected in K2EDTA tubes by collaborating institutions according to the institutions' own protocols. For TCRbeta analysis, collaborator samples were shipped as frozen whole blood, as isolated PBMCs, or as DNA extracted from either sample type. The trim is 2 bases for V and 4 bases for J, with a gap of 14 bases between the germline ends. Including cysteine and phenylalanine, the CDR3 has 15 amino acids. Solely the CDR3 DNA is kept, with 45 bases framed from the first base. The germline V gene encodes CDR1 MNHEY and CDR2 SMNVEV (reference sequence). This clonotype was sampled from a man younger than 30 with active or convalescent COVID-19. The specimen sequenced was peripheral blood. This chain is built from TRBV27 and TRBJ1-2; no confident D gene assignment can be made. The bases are TGTGCCAGCAGTTTACTGAGTGCGACACGCTATGGCTACACCTTC. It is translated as CASSLLSATRYGYTF.